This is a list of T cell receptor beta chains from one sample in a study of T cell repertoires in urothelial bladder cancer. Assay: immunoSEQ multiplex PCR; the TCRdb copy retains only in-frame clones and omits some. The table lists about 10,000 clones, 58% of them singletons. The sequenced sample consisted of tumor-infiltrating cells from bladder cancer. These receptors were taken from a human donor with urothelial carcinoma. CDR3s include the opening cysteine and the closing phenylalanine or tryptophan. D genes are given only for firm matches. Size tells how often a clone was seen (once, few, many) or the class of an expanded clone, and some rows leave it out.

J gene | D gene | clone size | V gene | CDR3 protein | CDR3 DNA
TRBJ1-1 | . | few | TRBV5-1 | CASSPTPGQRLDEAFF | TGCGCCAGCAGCCCAACTCCGGGACAACGGCTGGATGAAGCTTTCTTT
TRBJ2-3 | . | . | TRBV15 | CATSSGGGGTDTQYF | TGTGCCACCAGCAGTGGTGGGGGAGGCACAGATACGCAGTATTTT
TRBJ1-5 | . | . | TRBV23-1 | CASSQSAEGNQPQHF | TGCGCCAGCAGTCAAAGTGCTGAGGGTAATCAGCCCCAGCATTTT
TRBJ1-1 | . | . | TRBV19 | CASSREGRSTEAFF | TGTGCCAGTAGTCGGGAGGGGAGGAGCACTGAAGCTTTCTTT
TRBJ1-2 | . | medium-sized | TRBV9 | CASSVDPGKGSYGYTF | TGTGCCAGCAGCGTAGATCCAGGGAAGGGTTCCTATGGCTACACCTTC
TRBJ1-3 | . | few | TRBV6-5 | CASISGNTIYF | TGTGCCAGCATCTCTGGAAACACCATATATTTT
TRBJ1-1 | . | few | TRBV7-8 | CASSLGEYTEAFF | TGTGCCAGCAGCTTAGGGGAGTACACTGAAGCTTTCTTT
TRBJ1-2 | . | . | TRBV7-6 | CASSLAMGYGYTF | TGTGCCAGCAGCTTAGCGATGGGGTATGGCTACACCTTC
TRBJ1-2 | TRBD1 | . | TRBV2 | CASSEDGQVWYGYTF | TGTGCCAGCAGTGAAGATGGACAGGTCTGGTATGGCTACACCTTC
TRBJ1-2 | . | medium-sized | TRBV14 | CASSQDRTGPYGYTF | TGTGCCAGCAGCCAAGATCGTACAGGTCCCTATGGCTACACCTTC
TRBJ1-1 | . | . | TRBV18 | CASSRTNTEAFF | TGTGCCAGCTCACGGACGAACACTGAAGCTTTCTTT
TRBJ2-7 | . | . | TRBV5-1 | CASSLEQGLIYEQYF | TGCGCCAGCAGCTTGGAACAGGGACTCATCTACGAGCAGTACTTC
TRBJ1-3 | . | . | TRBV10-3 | CAITDSNENTIYF | TGTGCCATCACGGACAGCAATGAGAACACCATATATTTT
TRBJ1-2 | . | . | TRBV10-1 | CASEPYRYPPYGYTF | TGCGCCAGCGAACCTTACAGGTATCCCCCCTATGGCTACACCTTC
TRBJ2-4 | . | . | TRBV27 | CASSVRQALAKNIQYF | TGTGCCAGCAGCGTGAGACAGGCCTTAGCCAAAAACATTCAGTACTTC
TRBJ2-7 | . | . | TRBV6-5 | CASSYGPPSYEQYF | TGTGCCAGCAGTTACGGACCTCCCTCATACGAGCAGTACTTC